Below are 3 T cell receptor beta chains sequenced from a single sample in a study of response to subunit inactivated influenza vaccine. MiXCR was run by TCRdb on the RT-PCR reads, yielding one entry per CDR3 protein. The table includes fewer than 550,000 distinct CDR3 sequences, about 25% detected once. Sequenced material: CD4+ T cells sorted from PBMCs, taken more than 4 days after vaccination. These receptors originate from a man in his fifties or sixties who received an inactivated influenza vaccine.

This rearrangement joins TRBV11-2 to TRBJ2-7; 12 nucleotides match TRBD2. Germline lookup yields CDR1 SGHAT and CDR2 FQNNGV. After removal of 5 bases from V and 0 bases from J, the junction contained 11 bases not matched to a gene. CDR3 size: 18 residues. CDR3 loop: CASSAGLAGPRSSYEQYF. In nucleotides, the CDR3 is TGTGCCAGCAGCGCCGGACTAGCGGGACCAAGGAGCTCCTACGAGCAGTACTTC.

The V gene is TRBV25-1, the J gene TRBJ2-1, with 8 bases identical to TRBD2. With 7 bases clipped from V and 9 bases from J, the junction kept 8 bases outside the gene matches. The CDR3 has 13 residues. In germline, CDR1 is MGHDK, CDR2 SYGVNS. The CDR3 DNA follows: TGTGCCAGCAACCCCGGGACTAGTCTTGAGCAGTTCTTC. Its protein product is CASNPGTSLEQFF.

This clonotype has more than one count but fewer than ten. This rearrangement joins TRBV12-3 or TRBV12-4 to TRBJ2-3; 7 positions match TRBD2. V was clipped by 3 bases and J by 0 bases; unmatched bases: 9. This CDR3 region has 17 residues. CDR3 sequence: CASSFRLGRGSTDTQYF. The CDR3 coding sequence is TGTGCCAGCAGTTTCCGACTAGGGCGGGGGAGCACAGATACGCAGTATTTT.